Each of the 20 T cell receptor beta chains below was sequenced from the same sample in a study of shared clonotypes between healthy human individuals. TCRdb's copy holds only in-frame clones and misses some; the assay was immunoSEQ multiplex PCR. The data hold approximately 2.3 million clones, with roughly 93% observed a single time. The sequencing sample was made of naive CD4+ T cells from PBMCs. As for subset: CD45RA+ positively selected. Source of these receptors: a man aged 18-30 years in good health. Some clones in this sample may be carry-over from other donors' samples.

The V call is TRBV27, the J call TRBJ1-6, with a tentative D call TRBD1 (5 bases). Trimming shortened V by 7 bases and J by 0 bases, and 13 bases separated the two germline ends. Germline CDR1 MNHEY, CDR2 SMNVEV (reference sequence). This CDR3 is built from 16 residues. The CDR3 nucleotides read TGTGCCAGCACCCGACAGATGAGCTCCTATAATTCACCCCTCCACTTT. This translates into CASTRQMSSYNSPLHF.

This chain uses TRBV5-6 with TRBJ2-3; 9 bases line up with TRBD2. V lost 2 bases and J lost 4; bases outside the gene matches: 8. There are 16 residues in the CDR3. Looked up from germline, CDR1 is SGHDT and CDR2 is YYEEEE. The CDR3 sequence is CASSFYGGRGADTQYF. The DNA of the CDR3 is TGTGCCAGCAGCTTCTACGGCGGGAGGGGGGCAGATACGCAGTATTTT.

The rearrangement links TRBV5-1 to TRBJ1-2; 9 positions match TRBD1. CDR3 length: 19 residues. CDR1 is SGHRS and CDR2 is YFSETQ in the germline V gene. V trimming: 2 bases; J trimming: 7 bases; junction bases outside the gene matches: 21. The CDR3 loop is CASSLIPPDRGGLEVGYTF. In DNA, the CDR3 is TGCGCCAGCAGCTTAATCCCGCCGGACAGGGGAGGCCTTGAGGTTGGCTACACCTTC.

Comment on this clone: Other DNA variants within this sample encode the same CDR3. The chain combines TRBV11-2 with TRBJ1-1; possible D gene TRBD1, 5 bases. This CDR3 is built from 13 residues. In germline, CDR1 is SGHAT, CDR2 FQNNGV. Trimming shortened V by 5 bases and J by 4 bases, and 11 bases separated the two germline ends. CDR3 in amino acids: CASSPRGSTEAFF. CDR3 in DNA: TGTGCCAGCAGCCCACGGGGGAGCACTGAAGCTTTCTTT.

The genes are TRBV6-4 and TRBJ2-4; a weak D match, TRBD1 (6 bases). Between the trimmed V and J ends, which lost 3 bases and 5 bases, there was a span of 14 bases. The CDR3 totals 15 residues. The germline CDR1 and CDR2 sequences are MRHNA and SNTAGT. CDR3 in amino acids: CASSEEGGFENIQYF. The CDR3 nucleotides are TGTGCCAGCAGTGAAGAAGGGGGATTCGAAAACATTCAGTACTTC.

This chain uses TRBV21-1 with TRBJ1-3. TRBV21-1 is a recognized pseudogene. This CDR3 is built from 18 residues. CDR3 sequence reads: CASSKAVTGGHSGNTIYF. The CDR3, as DNA: TGTGCCAGCAGCAAAGCGGTCACGGGGGGCCACTCTGGAAACACCATATATTTT.

The chain combines TRBV5-1 with TRBJ2-2, with 11 bases aligning to TRBD2. After removal of 7 bases from V and 1 base from J, the junction contained 6 bases not matched to a gene. Germline CDR1 reads SGHRS; CDR2 reads YFSETQ. The CDR3 runs 16 residues. CDR3 amino acids: CASRGLAGGNTGELFF. The CDR3 DNA reads TGCGCCAGCCGAGGGCTAGCGGGAGGGAACACCGGGGAGCTGTTTTTT.

The chain combines TRBV5-4 with TRBJ1-1, with a possible D match to TRBD1 (6 bases). Germline assignment: CDR1 SGHNT and CDR2 YYREEE (reference sequence). V gave up 0 bases and J gave up 3 bases, with 18 bases separating them. This CDR3 has 17 amino acids. CDR3 DNA sequence: TGTGCCAGCAGCTTGGGGGCAGGGGCCGAAGTTTACACTGAAGCTTTCTTT. Its translation is CASSLGAGAEVYTEAFF. Looking up the rest from reference TRBV5-4 and TRBJ1-1 gives the full variable domain: ETGVTQSPTHLIKTRGQQVTLRCSSQSGHNTVSWYQQALGQGPQFIFQYYREEENGRGNFPPRFSGLQFPNYSSELNVNALELDDSALYLCASSLGAGAEVYTEAFFGQGTRLTVV.

The chain is built from TRBV9 and TRBJ2-7, with D perhaps TRBD1 or TRBD2 (5 bases each). The germline gives CDR1 SGDLS, CDR2 YYNGEE. V lost 0 bases, J lost 7 bases, and 20 bases lay in between. This CDR3 region has 16 residues. CDR3 DNA sequence: TGTGCCAGCAGCGTAGAGTCCGGCTCCGTAGGGGAGGAGCAGTACTTC. This encodes CASSVESGSVGEEQYF.

This clone was detected once. The V call is TRBV12-5, the J call TRBJ1-1; D ambiguous. V was pared by 1 base and J by 5 bases, with 5 bases between. Per germline, CDR1 LGHNT and CDR2 FRNRAP. This CDR3 contains 12 residues. CDR3 in DNA: TGTGCTAGTGGTTTGGAGAGTACTGAAGCTTTCTTT. Residues: CASGLESTEAFF.

V usage is TRBV6-1 and J usage is TRBJ2-4, with a weak D call TRBD2 (5 bases). The CDR3 runs to 11 residues. Germline CDR1 and CDR2: MNHNS and SASEGT. Trimming shortened V by 8 bases and J by 15 bases, and 17 bases separated the two germline ends. The CDR3 DNA reads as TGTGCCAGCGCTGCGGGTGCCGGATCGTACTTC. It codes for CASAAGAGSYF.

The rearrangement uses TRBV2 and TRBJ2-4; TRBD1 matches at 9 bases. Losses at the gene ends were 9 bases for V and 9 bases for J; bases not matched to a gene: 9. CDR3 length: 13 amino acids. Germline V gene sequence: CDR1 SNHLY, CDR2 FYNNEI. The CDR3 is CASDTGTGSIQYF. In DNA form, the CDR3 reads TGTGCCAGTGACACCGGGACAGGGTCCATTCAGTACTTC. Based on the CDR3 plus reference TRBV2 and TRBJ2-4, the full variable domain is EPEVTQTPSHQVTQMGQEVILRCVPISNHLYFYWYRQILGQKVEFLVSFYNNEISEKSEIFDDQFSVERPDGSNFTLKIRSTKLEDSAMYFCASDTGTGSIQYFGAGTRLSVL.

The V call is TRBV11-2, the J call TRBJ2-7; no firm D call. Per germline, CDR1 SGHAT and CDR2 FQNNGV. V lost 1 base, J lost 0 bases, and 7 bases lay in between. There are 14 residues in the CDR3. The CDR3 DNA follows: TGTGCCAGCAGCTTAGCTGGTAGCTCCTACGAGCAGTACTTC. It is translated as CASSLAGSSYEQYF.

The chain uses TRBV9 and TRBJ1-1, with no clear D. The CDR3 contains 12 residues. V lost 0 bases and J 10 bases, leaving 10 bases between the germline ends. Germline-derived CDR1 and CDR2 are SGDLS and YYNGEE. The CDR3 DNA follows: TGTGCCAGCAGCGTAGAAGCCCGGCGAGCTTTCTTT. Translation: CASSVEARRAFF.

The chain recombines TRBV5-6 with TRBJ2-7; D not resolved. The V gene's germline CDR1 is SGHDT and CDR2 YYEEEE. Trimming stripped 0 bases from V and 5 bases from J, with 9 bases between. The CDR3 is 13 residues long. The CDR3 sequence is CASSLAIINEQYF. The CDR3 coding sequence is TGTGCCAGCAGCTTGGCTATTATCAACGAGCAGTACTTC.

This clone occurred once. V is TRBV18 and J is TRBJ2-7; 8 bases fit TRBD2. There are 17 residues in the CDR3. V trimming: 2 bases; J trimming: 2 bases; junction bases outside the gene matches: 11. Germline V CDR1 and CDR2: KGHSH, LQKENI. The CDR3 loop reads CASSPSVGGGEPYEQYF. The CDR3 coding sequence is TGTGCCAGCTCACCATCCGTCGGGGGGGGCGAACCCTACGAGCAGTACTTC.

This chain connects TRBV7-2 to TRBJ2-7; D possibly corresponds to TRBD2 (5 bases). From germline, CDR1 is SGHTA and CDR2 FQGNSA. The length of the CDR3 is 14 residues. The V end lost 5 bases, the J end lost 4 bases, and 15 bases lay between the germline ends. The CDR3 DNA follows: TGTGCCAGCAGCCCCCGGGAAGGTTATTACGAGCAGTACTTC. This gives the protein CASSPREGYYEQYF.

V gene TRBV5-4 combines with J gene TRBJ1-2; D is undetermined. V lost 1 base and J lost 0, with 7 bases in between. The CDR3 covers 14 residues. Germline CDR1 reads SGHNT; CDR2 reads YYREEE (reference sequence). CDR3 amino acids: CASSLRWANYGYTF. The DNA of the CDR3 is TGTGCCAGCAGCTTGAGGTGGGCTAACTATGGCTACACCTTC.

The chain links TRBV5-6 to TRBJ1-2, with 7 bases aligning to TRBD1. V lost 3 bases and J lost 4; bases outside the gene matches: 3. The germline gives CDR1 SGHDT, CDR2 YYEEEE. This CDR3 is 13 amino acids long. The CDR3 DNA sequence: TGTGCCAGCAGCTCGGACAGGTTCTATGGCTACACCTTC. Amino acid sequence: CASSSDRFYGYTF.

This clone was observed a handful of times. The rearrangement links TRBV4-2 to TRBJ1-4; TRBD1 is a possible D gene (5 bases). The CDR3 has 12 residues. Germline V gene lookup returns CDR1 LGHNA and CDR2 YNFKEQ. The germline V and J ends were trimmed by 6 bases and 7 bases, with 9 bases remaining between them. Here the CDR3 DNA reads TGTGCCAGCAGTGCAGGGTCTGAAAAACTGTTTTTT. This gives the protein CASSAGSEKLFF.